The next 14 T cell receptor beta chains were all read from a single sample in a study of blood T cell repertoires in COVID-19 (dated by TCRdb to between 2020 and 2021). The library was generated by the immunoSEQ multiplex PCR assay. Entries here come from immuneACCESS through TCRdb and include only in-frame sequences with V and J called. Some clones fail to appear in such tables; in the studies checked, an unresolved V gene covers under half of the shortfall, and the cause of the remainder is unknown. This sample has 310,000 or so clones in its table, and over 75% of those were observed once. The top ten constitute more than 9% of the sample. The sequenced material came from PBMCs or T cells enriched from blood (not recorded which). The receptor source for this set is a woman between 18 and 29 years old who had recovered from COVID-19.

The V and J genes are TRBV7-2 and TRBJ2-7; 9 bases map to TRBD2. This CDR3 has 13 residues. J was trimmed by 3 bases and V by 6 bases; bases with no gene match: 3. Per the germline V gene, CDR1 is SGHTA and CDR2 is FQGNSA. The CDR3 is CASSLAGSYEQYF. The CDR3, as DNA: TGTGCCAGCAGTCTAGCGGGGAGCTACGAGCAGTACTTC.

This clone was picked up one time. The chain combines TRBV10-1 with TRBJ2-3; D is uncertain. CDR1 and CDR2 (germline): WNHNN, SYGVQD (reference sequence). The CDR3 is 13 amino acids. Trimming took 2 bases from V and 2 from J, leaving 5 bases between them. The CDR3, as DNA: TGCGCCAGCAGTGAGCCAAACACAGATACGCAGTATTTT. This codes for CASSEPNTDTQYF.

The chain couples TRBV14 to TRBJ1-2; no clear D gene. CDR3 length: 12 amino acids. Germline V gives CDR1 SGHDN, CDR2 FVKESK. The V gene lost 1 base and the J gene lost 5 bases, with 5 bases spanning the gap. The CDR3 DNA is TGTGCCAGCAGCCAAGCCGGGTATGGCTACACCTTC. Its translation is CASSQAGYGYTF.

The V call is TRBV6-1, the J call TRBJ2-7; no definite D call. The ends were cut back, 3 bases at V and 0 bases at J, with 12 bases in the middle. The germline V gene has CDR1 MNHNS and CDR2 SASEGT. This CDR3 has 15 residues. The CDR3 region has the DNA TGTGCCAGCAGTGAGCCCTCTTTTAGCTCCTACGAGCAGTACTTC. Protein product: CASSEPSFSSYEQYF.

This sequence joins TRBV25-1 and TRBJ1-1, with D hard to call. From germline, CDR1 is MGHDK and CDR2 SYGVNS. Trimming left V 5 bases short and J 8 bases short, with 18 bases between. The CDR3 is 14 amino acids. CDR3 sequence (DNA): TGTGCCAGCAGTTCCGCCCTCCGGTCCGGGGAAGCTTTCTTT. Residues: CASSSALRSGEAFF.

The V call is TRBV28, the J call TRBJ2-7; D not certain. Germline loops: CDR1 MDHEN, CDR2 SYDVKM. V was cut by 1 base and J by 3 bases, with 4 bases left in between. The CDR3 is 12 amino acids. The CDR3 loop is CASSLLYYEQYF. The CDR3 DNA follows: TGTGCCAGCAGTTTATTGTACTACGAGCAGTACTTC.

The V call is TRBV5-1, the J call TRBJ1-1; perhaps TRBD1 as D (6 bases). V was clipped by 4 bases and J by 5 bases, with 15 bases between them. This CDR3 has 14 amino acids. Germline values: CDR1 SGHRS, CDR2 YFSETQ. DNA of the CDR3: TGCGCCAGCAGCCCCCCGGACAGTGCGACTGAAGCTTTCTTT. Translating gives CASSPPDSATEAFF.

The rearrangement links TRBV5-4 to TRBJ2-3, with D perhaps matching TRBD1 (6 bases). Deletions cut 0 bases from V and 3 bases from J, with 11 bases between. This CDR3 has 15 amino acids. From germline, CDR1 is SGHNT and CDR2 YYREEE (reference sequence). CDR3 sequence reads: CASSLGGQVTDTQYF. Written as DNA, the CDR3 is TGTGCCAGCAGCTTGGGGGGGCAGGTAACAGATACGCAGTATTTT. Together with reference TRBV5-4 and TRBJ2-3, the CDR3 gives the full variable domain: ETGVTQSPTHLIKTRGQQVTLRCSSQSGHNTVSWYQQALGQGPQFIFQYYREEENGRGNFPPRFSGLQFPNYSSELNVNALELDDSALYLCASSLGGQVTDTQYFGPGTRLTVL.

The rearrangement uses TRBV10-3 and TRBJ1-4, with D unresolved. Between the trimmed V and J ends, which lost 2 bases and 8 bases, there was a span of 6 bases. Germline CDR1 and CDR2: ENHRY and SYGVKD. The CDR3 covers 12 residues. The CDR3 nucleotides are TGTGCCATCAGTGAGGAGAAAGAAAAACTGTTTTTT. Translation gives CAISEEKEKLFF.

This clone has just a few counts. The chain is built from TRBV27 and TRBJ1-5; no clear D gene. V was pared by 7 bases and J by 0 bases, with 4 bases between. The CDR3 is 12 residues long. Germline V gene data show CDR1 as MNHEY and CDR2 as SMNVEV (reference sequence). CDR3 region: CASTHSNQPQHF. CDR3 nucleotides: TGTGCCAGCACCCATAGCAATCAGCCCCAGCATTTT.

This clone ranks as large. The same CDR3 is also encoded by other DNA sequences in this sample. The rearrangement links TRBV28 to TRBJ1-1; TRBD1 aligns across 8 bases. V lost 6 bases, J lost 4 bases, and 4 bases stayed unmatched. CDR1 MDHEN and CDR2 SYDVKM come from the germline V gene. This CDR3 is built from 13 residues. This chain's CDR3 is CASRLTGGTEAFF. The CDR3 region has the DNA TGTGCCAGCAGATTAACAGGGGGCACTGAAGCTTTCTTT.

This chain joins TRBV2 and TRBJ1-1; unclear D gene. This CDR3 is 14 amino acids long. Germline V gene sequence: CDR1 SNHLY, CDR2 FYNNEI. V gave up 1 base and J gave up 4 bases, with 10 bases separating them. CDR3 in amino acids: CASSEGGTRTEAFF. For the CDR3, the DNA is TGTGCCAGCAGTGAAGGCGGAACCCGCACTGAAGCTTTCTTT.

The chain is built from TRBV24-1 and TRBJ1-5; TRBD1 matches 7 bases. Germline CDR1 is KGHDR and CDR2 is SFDVKD. This CDR3 contains 16 residues. The J segment lost 7 bases and the V segment lost 3 bases, leaving 11 bases of the junction unmatched. The CDR3 DNA is TGTGCCACCAGTGATACGTCAGACAGGGTCATACAGCCCCAGCATTTT. The encoded protein is CATSDTSDRVIQPQHF.

The V and J genes are TRBV5-6 and TRBJ2-1, with a possible D match to TRBD1 (6 bases). In germline, CDR1 is SGHDT, CDR2 YYEEEE. CDR3 length equals 16 residues. Trimming took 3 bases from V and 1 from J, leaving 14 bases between them. The chain's CDR3 is CASSSGQPLSYNEQFF. The CDR3 bases are TGTGCCAGCAGCTCCGGACAGCCGCTTTCCTACAATGAGCAGTTCTTC.